Presented here are 32 T cell receptor beta chains from one specimen sequenced in a study of blood T cell repertoires in COVID-19. TCRdb's table, derived via immunoSEQ multiplex PCR, lists solely in-frame clones and lacks some. The sample includes approximately 300,000 clones, about 87% of them seen just once. The sequenced sample consisted of peripheral blood. The receptors derive from a woman aged 50 to 60 with COVID-19, enrolled during active disease.

A word on this clone: The same CDR3 also results from other DNA sequences found in this sample. The J gene is TRBJ2-1, the V gene TRBV19, with 9 bases lining up with TRBD2. The trim removed 6 bases at V and 5 bases at J, leaving 8 bases unmatched. Germline loops: CDR1 LNHDA, CDR2 SQIVND (reference sequence). CDR3 size: 15 residues. The CDR3 nucleotides read TGTGCCAGTAGCCTGACTAGCGGACGGAACAATGAGCAGTTCTTC. Protein: CASSLTSGRNNEQFF. The variable domain in full, completed from reference TRBV19 and TRBJ2-1, reads DGGITQSPKYLFRKEGQNVTLSCEQNLNHDAMYWYRQDPGQGLRLIYYSQIVNDFQKGDIAEGYSVSREKKESFPLTVTSAQKNPTAFYLCASSLTSGRNNEQFFGPGTRLTVL.

V is TRBV10-2 and J is TRBJ1-4; D ambiguous. Trimming cost V 6 bases and J 2 bases, with 7 bases left between them. The CDR3 is 13 residues long. CDR1 is WSHSY and CDR2 is SAAADI in the germline V gene. The CDR3 DNA sequence: TGCGCCAGCAGCGGAGCGACTAATGAAAAACTGTTTTTT. Protein sequence: CASSGATNEKLFF.

Only one count was recorded for this clone. V usage is TRBV19 and J usage is TRBJ1-1, with a tentative D call TRBD1 (6 bases). CDR1 is LNHDA and CDR2 is SQIVND in the germline V gene (reference sequence). V dropped 6 bases and J dropped 5 bases, with 13 bases sitting between them. The CDR3 is 13 amino acids. The CDR3 nucleotides read TGTGCCAGTAGCCCCTGGACAGATACTGAAGCTTTCTTT. It codes for CASSPWTDTEAFF.

The chain links TRBV12-1 to TRBJ2-3; the D call of TRBD1 is as the table states it, not checked on the DNA. TRBV12-1 is reported as a pseudogene. This CDR3 is 19 amino acids long. For the CDR3, the DNA is TGTGCCAGCAGCTCCGATACTTTCCGGGACAGGGGAATTGCAGATACGCAGTATTTT. It specifies CASSSDTFRDRGIADTQYF.

In DNA, the CDR3 is TGTGCCAGCAGAAAACAGGGGACCTACGAGCAGTACTTC. Translated: CASRKQGTYEQYF. V usage is TRBV7-2 and J usage is TRBJ2-7; 7 bases line up with TRBD1. Germline V gene data show CDR1 as SGHTA and CDR2 as FQGNSA. The J segment lost 2 bases and the V segment lost 6 bases, leaving 4 bases of the junction unmatched. The CDR3 is 13 amino acids.

The chain links TRBV9 to TRBJ2-5; unclear D gene. The CDR3 loop spans 16 amino acids. V dropped 0 bases and J dropped 4 bases, with 16 bases sitting between them. Germline V gene sequence: CDR1 SGDLS, CDR2 YYNGEE. The CDR3 loop is CASSVGAPRPTETQYF. In DNA, the CDR3 is TGTGCCAGCAGCGTAGGGGCGCCGCGTCCAACAGAGACCCAGTACTTC.

This chain joins TRBV3-1 (or the pseudogene TRBV3-2) and TRBJ2-3; 10 positions match TRBD2. The CDR3 is 14 amino acids. J gave up 5 bases and V 5 bases, and 4 bases lay outside the gene matches. Germline CDR1 is LGHDT and CDR2 is YNNKEL (reference sequence). In nucleotides, the CDR3 is TGTGCCAGCAGCGTAACTAGCGGGGTAGATACGCAGTATTTT. Translation: CASSVTSGVDTQYF.

The table lists this clone with a few counts. The rearrangement links TRBV18 to TRBJ2-2; 9 nucleotides line up with TRBD1. This CDR3 comprises 16 residues. In germline, CDR1 is KGHSH, CDR2 LQKENI. V lost 2 bases, J lost 5 bases, and 6 bases stayed unmatched. The CDR3 DNA reads TGTGCCAGCTCACCAGTGAACGGACAGGGGACCGGGGAGCTGTTTTTT. As protein: CASSPVNGQGTGELFF. The complete variable domain, with remaining parts taken from reference TRBV18 and TRBJ2-2, reads NAGVMQNPRHLVRRRGQEARLRCSPMKGHSHVYWYRQLPEEGLKFMVYLQKENIIDESGMPKERFSAEFPKEGPSILRIQQVVRGDSAAYFCASSPVNGQGTGELFFGEGSRLTVL.

The chain couples TRBV6-4 to TRBJ2-1, with D maybe TRBD2 (5 bases). This CDR3 is 16 amino acids long. Germline V gene data show CDR1 as MRHNA and CDR2 as SNTAGT. V was clipped by 2 bases and J by 7 bases, with 18 bases between them. This chain's CDR3 is CASSDHFTSPGNEQFF. The CDR3 DNA reads TGTGCCAGCAGTGACCATTTCACGTCCCCGGGGAATGAGCAGTTCTTC.

Only one count was recorded for this clone. This chain uses TRBV11-2 with TRBJ2-1; TRBD2 matches at 12 bases. Germline V gene lookup returns CDR1 SGHAT and CDR2 FQNNGV. This CDR3 spans 18 amino acids. Trimming removed 2 bases from V and 0 bases from J; junction bases left unmatched: 5. The CDR3: CASSLLRGLAGSYNEQFF. The CDR3 coding sequence is TGTGCCAGCAGCTTATTGAGGGGACTAGCGGGCTCCTACAATGAGCAGTTCTTC.

The rearrangement joins TRBV10-3 to TRBJ2-7; TRBD1 agrees at 7 bases. The germline V gene has CDR1 ENHRY and CDR2 SYGVKD. The V gene end was trimmed by 6 bases and the J gene end by 6 bases; junction bases not matched to a gene: 11. The CDR3 covers 14 residues. CDR3 sequence: CAIRGQTLSGEQYF. Written as DNA, the CDR3 is TGTGCCATCAGGGGACAGACGTTGTCGGGCGAGCAGTACTTC.

The rearrangement uses TRBV5-6 and TRBJ2-1; the match to TRBD2 covers 12 bases. The V and J ends lost 0 bases and 6 bases, in that order; junction bases with no gene match: 4. The CDR3 consists of 16 residues. Germline V gene sequence: CDR1 SGHDT, CDR2 YYEEEE. The CDR3 here is CASSLGLAGVANEQFF. The CDR3 nucleotides read TGTGCCAGCAGCTTGGGACTAGCGGGAGTAGCCAATGAGCAGTTCTTC. The whole variable domain, filled in from reference TRBV5-6 and TRBJ2-1, reads DAGVTQSPTHLIKTRGQQVTLRCSPKSGHDTVSWYQQALGQGPQFIFQYYEEEERQRGNFPDRFSGHQFPNYSSELNVNALLLGDSALYLCASSLGLAGVANEQFFGPGTRLTVL.

V gene TRBV18 combines with J gene TRBJ1-5; D possibly corresponds to TRBD1 (5 bases). V lost 5 bases to trimming and J lost 1 base, with 9 bases between them. This CDR3 has 14 residues. Germline CDR1 reads KGHSH; CDR2 reads LQKENI. CDR3 DNA sequence: TGTGCCAGCTCAGACAGTGCGAGCAATCAGCCCCAGCATTTT. This gives the protein CASSDSASNQPQHF.

V and J are TRBV19 and TRBJ2-1, with D perhaps matching TRBD1 (5 bases). Germline CDR1 reads LNHDA; CDR2 reads SQIVND (reference sequence). V was shortened by 2 bases and J by 8 bases, with 7 bases between the two germline ends. The CDR3 is made up of 12 amino acids. CDR3 in DNA: TGTGCCAGTAGTATACAGGGCTATGAGCAGTTCTTC. This translates into CASSIQGYEQFF.

The chain couples TRBV6-6 to TRBJ1-1; no clear D gene. Germline V gene data show CDR1 as MNHNY and CDR2 as SVGAGI (reference sequence). The V end was cut by 0 bases, the J end by 7 bases, with 9 bases between. The CDR3 consists of 13 residues. The CDR3 nucleotides are TGTGCCAGCAGTTACTCGTGGGAGGGTGAAGCTTTCTTT. It translates to CASSYSWEGEAFF.

The gene calls are TRBV9 and TRBJ2-5; 7 nucleotides align to TRBD1. This CDR3 spans 14 amino acids. J lost 7 bases, V lost 0 bases, and 6 bases had no gene match. Germline CDR1 and CDR2: SGDLS and YYNGEE. The CDR3 spells CASSVGQGWGTQYF. In DNA, the CDR3 is TGTGCCAGCAGCGTAGGACAGGGATGGGGGACCCAGTACTTC.

The chain links TRBV2 to TRBJ2-5; D may be TRBD1 (6 bases). Looked up from germline, CDR1 is SNHLY and CDR2 is FYNNEI. V was pared by 3 bases and J by 7 bases, with 24 bases between. This CDR3 is built from 17 residues. CDR3 nucleotide sequence: TGTGCCAGCAGTGATCCAACAGGGCAAACCTTCTGGGGGACCCAGTACTTC. It translates to CASSDPTGQTFWGTQYF.

The chain has TRBV7-9 and TRBJ2-7; 7 nucleotides match TRBD2. Trimming removed 3 bases from V and 2 bases from J; junction bases left unmatched: 4. Germline CDR1 SEHNR, CDR2 FQNEAQ (reference sequence). The CDR3 consists of 14 residues. Written as DNA, the CDR3 is TGTGCCAGCAGCTTGATAAGCGGGGCCTACGAGCAGTACTTC. It codes for CASSLISGAYEQYF. The full variable domain, its missing parts supplied by reference TRBV7-9 and TRBJ2-7, is DTGVSQNPRHKITKRGQNVTFRCDPISEHNRLYWYRQTLGQGPEFLTYFQNEAQLEKSRLLSDRFSAERPKGSFSTLEIQRTEQGDSAMYLCASSLISGAYEQYFGPGTRLTVT.

The V gene is TRBV5-1, the J gene TRBJ1-6; D is possibly TRBD1 (5 bases). This CDR3 spans 15 amino acids. V was clipped by 4 bases and J by 5 bases, with 13 bases between them. CDR1 SGHRS and CDR2 YFSETQ come from the germline V gene. Here the CDR3 DNA reads TGCGCCAGCAGCCCCATGGGGGGACATAATTCACCCCTCCACTTT. This translates into CASSPMGGHNSPLHF.

This sequence joins TRBV5-4 and TRBJ2-2; 11 bases align to TRBD2. V shed 1 base and J 5 bases; nucleotides not matched to a gene: 4. This CDR3 has 16 residues. From germline, CDR1 is SGHNT and CDR2 YYREEE (reference sequence). CDR3 loop: CASSLTSGSVTGELFF. In nucleotides, the CDR3 is TGTGCCAGCAGCTTGACTAGCGGGAGTGTAACCGGGGAGCTGTTTTTT. Using reference TRBV5-4 and TRBJ2-2 for the parts outside the CDR3, the full variable domain is ETGVTQSPTHLIKTRGQQVTLRCSSQSGHNTVSWYQQALGQGPQFIFQYYREEENGRGNFPPRFSGLQFPNYSSELNVNALELDDSALYLCASSLTSGSVTGELFFGEGSRLTVL.

The chain links TRBV6-2 or TRBV6-3 to TRBJ2-1; D unclear. From germline, CDR1 is MNHEY and CDR2 SVGEGT. V was clipped by 6 bases and J by 10 bases, with 25 bases between them. The CDR3 is 16 amino acids. In DNA, the CDR3 is TGTGCCAGCAGCCCGCGGAGCCCAACTCCGCTTCGGGAGCAGTTCTTC. It encodes CASSPRSPTPLREQFF.

The V gene is TRBV27, the J gene TRBJ1-4; D gene uncertain. The CDR3 is 15 residues long. Germline V CDR1 and CDR2: MNHEY, SMNVEV (reference sequence). Trimming removed 0 bases at V and 3 bases at J, with 8 bases between. CDR3 DNA: TGTGCCAGCAGTTTATCGTCGTTTGCTAATGAAAAACTGTTTTTT. Its protein product is CASSLSSFANEKLFF.

This sequence joins TRBV19 and TRBJ2-1; the match to TRBD2 covers 8 bases. Germline CDR1 reads LNHDA; CDR2 reads SQIVND (reference sequence). Trimming removed 4 bases from V and 7 bases from J; junction bases left unmatched: 12. This CDR3 has 16 residues. The CDR3 sequence is CASSRGGRPTRNEQFF. CDR3 nucleotide sequence: TGTGCCAGTAGTAGGGGCGGGAGGCCGACCCGTAATGAGCAGTTCTTC.

The J gene is TRBJ1-1, the V gene TRBV7-9; 9 bases line up with TRBD1. Germline values: CDR1 SEHNR, CDR2 FQNEAQ (reference sequence). The CDR3 consists of 15 residues. V lost 4 bases to trimming and J lost 1 base; unmatched junction nucleotides: 4. The CDR3 protein is CASSSRTGENTEAFF. The CDR3 DNA is TGTGCCAGCAGCTCTCGGACAGGGGAGAACACTGAAGCTTTCTTT.

The chain recombines TRBV19 with TRBJ1-4; TRBD1 matches 7 bases. The CDR3 runs 15 residues. Germline V gene sequence: CDR1 LNHDA, CDR2 SQIVND (reference sequence). V shed 8 bases, J shed 4 bases, and the junction held 10 bases outside the gene matches. The chain's CDR3 is CASLSRQGLNEKLFF. The CDR3 nucleotides are TGTGCCAGTCTCTCCCGACAGGGCCTTAATGAAAAACTGTTTTTT.

This chain joins TRBV6-5 and TRBJ1-1; D is perhaps TRBD1 (6 bases). Germline CDR1 MNHEY, CDR2 SVGAGI. The CDR3 consists of 15 residues. V was cut by 7 bases and J by 2 bases, with 17 bases left in between. The CDR3 bases are TGTGCCAGCATCCCGTGGGGGCAGGGAAACACTGAAGCTTTCTTT. This encodes CASIPWGQGNTEAFF.

This clone was seen only a few times. This rearrangement joins TRBV19 to TRBJ2-2; 7 nucleotides line up with TRBD1. CDR3 length: 14 residues. Trimming cost V 1 base and J 5 bases; bases outside gene matches: 1. Germline loops: CDR1 LNHDA, CDR2 SQIVND (reference sequence). The chain's CDR3 is CASSIVQGTGELFF. DNA of the CDR3: TGTGCCAGTAGTATAGTACAGGGGACCGGGGAGCTGTTTTTT.

This clone was seen repeatedly, ten times or more. The chain links TRBV3-1 (or the pseudogene TRBV3-2) to TRBJ1-3; D is perhaps TRBD1 (6 bases). The germline CDR1 and CDR2 sequences are LGHDT and YNNKEL (reference sequence). This CDR3 region has 15 residues. The V and J ends lost 4 bases and 3 bases respectively, with 13 bases between them. The CDR3 is CASSRDMGGGNTIYF. DNA of the CDR3: TGTGCCAGCAGCCGGGACATGGGTGGTGGAAACACCATATATTTT.

The chain links TRBV19 to TRBJ1-5, with a weak D call TRBD1 (6 bases). V was shortened by 7 bases and J by 1 base, with 14 bases between the two germline ends. Germline values: CDR1 LNHDA, CDR2 SQIVND (reference sequence). This CDR3 region has 15 residues. CDR3 protein: CASIADSPSNQPQHF. CDR3 DNA sequence: TGTGCCAGTATTGCGGACAGCCCCAGCAATCAGCCCCAGCATTTT.

The CDR3 nucleotides are TGTGCCAGTTCCGGGGATTCTGGAAACACCATATATTTT. Translating it yields CASSGDSGNTIYF. The chain recombines TRBV11-2 with TRBJ1-3; D is undetermined. Germline lookup yields CDR1 SGHAT and CDR2 FQNNGV. The CDR3 has 13 residues. Trimming pared 9 bases from V and 1 base from J, leaving 10 bases between.

J is TRBJ1-1 and V is TRBV2; D gene ambiguous. Germline V CDR1 and CDR2: SNHLY, FYNNEI. Trimming removed 7 bases at V and 5 bases at J, with 14 bases between. The CDR3 is made up of 13 amino acids. The CDR3 DNA reads as TGTGCCAGCACCCCTGGCGGGTATACTGAAGCTTTCTTT. Its protein product is CASTPGGYTEAFF.

The V gene is TRBV5-1, the J gene TRBJ2-7; 9 bases match TRBD2. CDR3 size: 15 residues. V was clipped by 0 bases and J by 5 bases; unmatched bases: 6. Germline loops: CDR1 SGHRS, CDR2 YFSETQ. Here the CDR3 DNA reads TGCGCCAGCAGCTTGGGGGGGACTAGCAGCCACGAGCAGTACTTC. Translation gives CASSLGGTSSHEQYF.